This T cell receptor (beta chain) was documented in a study of cytomegalovirus exposure and HLA in healthy donors. Study conclusions and caveats: A classifier reportedly called cytomegalovirus status with high sensitivity and specificity. Overall, roughly 150 TCR beta chains were annotated as cytomegalovirus-associated.

This PCR relied on a set of 60 Vbeta primers and 13 Jbeta primers. Libraries were prepared by immunoSEQ multiplex PCR; TCRdb keeps only in-frame clonotypes and omits some of them. The table lists roughly 6,200 clones, around 53% of them singletons. In regard to this clone: The antigen remains undetermined.

The CDR3 is 14 residues long. Trimming at V came to 4 bases and at J to 5 bases, leaving 5 bases not matched to a gene. CDR1 SGHTA and CDR2 FQGTGA come from the germline V gene. Input material: PBMCs. This receptor was obtained from a man aged 25-45 years in good health and CMV-seropositive. This chain links TRBV7-3 with TRBJ1-2, with 9 bases identical to TRBD1. CDR3 bases: TGTGCCAGCAGCTGGGGGACAGGGTCGTATGGCTACACCTTC. It is translated as CASSWGTGSYGYTF.